The next 28 T cell receptor beta chains were all read from a single sample in a study of T cell changes during pregnancy in multiple sclerosis. Sequencing was performed with immunoSEQ multiplex PCR; in TCRdb, only in-frame clones are kept and a portion is missing. This sample yields about 85,000 clones, of which roughly 90% are seen a single time; more than 2% belongs to the top ten. The specimen was peripheral blood, collected in the first trimester of pregnancy. The receptors were gathered from a female donor with multiple sclerosis, enrolled in a pregnancy study.

This clone was recorded at least ten times. The sample contains more than one DNA sequence encoding this CDR3. The chain recombines TRBV5-1 with TRBJ2-3; D remains ambiguous. V was trimmed by 0 bases and J by 3 bases, leaving 8 bases between them. CDR3 length equals 14 residues. Germline V gene lookup returns CDR1 SGHRS and CDR2 YFSETQ. The CDR3 sequence: CASSLATVTDTQYF. Written as DNA, the CDR3 is TGCGCCAGCAGCTTGGCTACGGTTACAGATACGCAGTATTTT.

As DNA, the CDR3 is TGTGCCAGCAGCTTAAACCCGGGACTAGCGGAGCAGTTCTTC. Amino acid sequence: CASSLNPGLAEQFF. The chain couples TRBV7-2 to TRBJ2-1; 10 nucleotides match TRBD2. Germline V gene data show CDR1 as SGHTA and CDR2 as FQGNSA. The length of the CDR3 is 14 residues. V trimming: 2 bases; J trimming: 10 bases; junction bases outside the gene matches: 5.

The sample holds a few counts of this clone. The chain employs TRBV12-5 and TRBJ1-1; 7 bases fit TRBD1. The germline CDR1 and CDR2 sequences are LGHNT and FRNRAP. CDR3 length equals 13 residues. Losses at the gene ends were 6 bases for V and 7 bases for J; bases not matched to a gene: 8. The chain's CDR3 is CASGLQGIGEAFF. CDR3 sequence (DNA): TGTGCTAGTGGATTACAGGGGATAGGTGAAGCTTTCTTT.

The chain is built from TRBV9 and TRBJ2-5; 7 bases are shared with TRBD1. After removal of 4 bases from V and 1 base from J, the junction contained 4 bases not matched to a gene. This CDR3 is built from 14 residues. In germline, CDR1 is SGDLS, CDR2 YYNGEE. This CDR3 is CASSSRQGQETQYF. CDR3 nucleotides: TGTGCCAGCAGCTCTAGACAGGGCCAAGAGACCCAGTACTTC. Together with reference TRBV9 and TRBJ2-5, the CDR3 gives the full variable domain: DSGVTQTPKHLITATGQRVTLRCSPRSGDLSVYWYQQSLDQGLQFLIQYYNGEERAKGNILERFSAQQFPDLHSELNLSSLELGDSALYFCASSSRQGQETQYFGPGTRLLVL.

This chain joins TRBV6-6 and TRBJ1-4; D not certain. CDR3 length equals 13 residues. Germline CDR1 is MNHNY and CDR2 is SVGAGI (reference sequence). V lost 4 bases and J 6 bases, leaving 9 bases between the germline ends. CDR3: CASSSSSDEKLFF. Written as DNA, the CDR3 is TGTGCCAGCAGTTCCTCCAGCGATGAAAAACTGTTTTTT.

The chain uses TRBV6-1 and TRBJ2-3; 7 bases agree with TRBD2. After removal of 0 bases from V and 4 bases from J, the junction contained 10 bases not matched to a gene. This CDR3 contains 17 residues. Germline-derived CDR1 and CDR2 are MNHNS and SASEGT. CDR3 coding DNA: TGTGCCAGCAGTGAAGCGGGCGGCGGGAGCGGAGCAGATACGCAGTATTTT. Its translation is CASSEAGGGSGADTQYF.

The genes are TRBV6-5 and TRBJ1-1; TRBD1 is a possible D gene (6 bases). CDR3 size: 13 residues. V was shortened by 6 bases and J by 2 bases, with 10 bases between the two germline ends. The germline gives CDR1 MNHEY, CDR2 SVGAGI. CDR3 sequence: CASSLRGNTEAFF. The CDR3, as DNA: TGTGCCAGCAGCCTCAGGGGTAACACTGAAGCTTTCTTT.

The V call is TRBV6-4, the J call TRBJ1-4; D not resolved. From germline, CDR1 is MRHNA and CDR2 SNTAGT. The CDR3 covers 15 residues. The germline V and J ends were trimmed by 6 bases and 3 bases, with 14 bases remaining between them. In DNA form, the CDR3 reads TGTGCCAGCAGGCCTTCTGACGGAGCTAATGAAAAACTGTTTTTT. It specifies CASRPSDGANEKLFF.

A remark on this clone: This CDR3 is also generated by other DNA sequences in the sample. This chain uses TRBV30 with TRBJ2-3, with a possible D match to TRBD2 (5 bases). The CDR3 covers 13 residues. CDR1 is GTSNPN and CDR2 is SVGIG in the germline V gene (reference sequence). The germline V and J ends were trimmed by 3 bases and 1 base, with 8 bases remaining between them. The CDR3 sequence is CAWSRRGTDTQYF. DNA for the CDR3: TGTGCCTGGAGCAGGCGGGGCACAGATACGCAGTATTTT.

This chain joins TRBV4-1 and TRBJ1-5; D call uncertain. V lost 2 bases and J 6 bases, leaving 5 bases between the germline ends. Per germline, CDR1 MGHRA and CDR2 YSYEKL. The CDR3 totals 12 residues. Written as DNA, the CDR3 is TGCGCCAGCAGCCAAACCGGTCAGCCCCAGCATTTT. Protein: CASSQTGQPQHF.

The V gene is TRBV2, the J gene TRBJ2-6; a weak D match, TRBD1 (6 bases). With 10 bases removed from V and 2 bases from J, the gap between germline ends came to 21 bases. There are 17 residues in the CDR3. The germline V gene has CDR1 SNHLY and CDR2 FYNNEI. CDR3 region: CANLLGDTTPGANVLTF. In DNA, the CDR3 is TGTGCCAACCTGCTAGGGGACACTACTCCTGGGGCCAACGTCCTGACTTTC. The full variable domain, with the rest looked up from reference TRBV2 and TRBJ2-6, is EPEVTQTPSHQVTQMGQEVILRCVPISNHLYFYWYRQILGQKVEFLVSFYNNEISEKSEIFDDQFSVERPDGSNFTLKIRSTKLEDSAMYFCANLLGDTTPGANVLTFGAGSRLTVL.

V gene TRBV7-8 combines with J gene TRBJ1-6; TRBD1 is a possible D gene (5 bases). Germline-derived CDR1 and CDR2 are SGHVS and FQNEAQ. V was clipped by 0 bases and J by 4 bases, with 13 bases between them. The CDR3 loop spans 17 amino acids. This CDR3 is CASSLAGVITYNSPLHF. The CDR3 DNA reads as TGTGCCAGCAGCTTAGCAGGGGTCATTACTTATAATTCACCCCTCCACTTT.

This chain joins TRBV7-2 and TRBJ2-7; the match to TRBD1 covers 10 bases. J gave up 7 bases and V 5 bases, and 8 bases lay outside the gene matches. The CDR3 runs 14 residues. Germline CDR1 reads SGHTA; CDR2 reads FQGNSA. Here the CDR3 DNA reads TGTGCCAGCAGCAAGAGACAGGGGGCACTAGAGCAGTACTTC. It is translated as CASSKRQGALEQYF.

This chain uses TRBV2 with TRBJ1-6; possibly TRBD1 for D (6 bases). Germline loops: CDR1 SNHLY, CDR2 FYNNEI. The CDR3 totals 14 residues. Trimming took 4 bases from V and 9 from J, leaving 13 bases between them. In nucleotides, the CDR3 is TGTGCCAGCAGTGCGCAGGGGTCGATTTCACCCCTCCACTTT. Protein sequence: CASSAQGSISPLHF.

This rearrangement joins TRBV6-5 to TRBJ1-2, with 8 nucleotides matching TRBD1. Germline-derived CDR1 and CDR2 are MNHEY and SVGAGI. The length of the CDR3 is 15 residues. Trimming took 2 bases from V and 4 from J; bases not matched to a gene: 6. This CDR3 is CASSYTWQGAYGYTF. DNA of the CDR3: TGTGCCAGCAGTTACACTTGGCAGGGGGCCTATGGCTACACCTTC.

The rearrangement joins TRBV6-5 to TRBJ2-1; D might be TRBD1 (6 bases). CDR3 length: 11 amino acids. Germline CDR1 MNHEY, CDR2 SVGAGI. The V end was cut by 6 bases, the J end by 9 bases, with 9 bases between. The CDR3 region is CASSRGGEQFF. The CDR3 nucleotides read TGTGCCAGCAGCCGAGGGGGTGAGCAGTTCTTC.

V and J are TRBV19 and TRBJ2-7; 7 bases fit TRBD1. After removal of 3 bases from V and 2 bases from J, the junction contained 1 base not matched to a gene. The length of the CDR3 is 13 residues. The germline V gene has CDR1 LNHDA and CDR2 SQIVND (reference sequence). CDR3 nucleotide sequence: TGTGCCAGTAGTATGGGACAGCCCTACGAGCAGTACTTC. Its translation is CASSMGQPYEQYF. Supplemented by reference TRBV19 and TRBJ2-7, the full variable domain reads DGGITQSPKYLFRKEGQNVTLSCEQNLNHDAMYWYRQDPGQGLRLIYYSQIVNDFQKGDIAEGYSVSREKKESFPLTVTSAQKNPTAFYLCASSMGQPYEQYFGPGTRLTVT.

The chain carries TRBV7-8 and TRBJ1-5; perhaps TRBD1 as D (5 bases). The CDR3 runs to 15 residues. V was pared by 7 bases and J by 2 bases, with 15 bases between. Germline-derived CDR1 and CDR2 are SGHVS and FQNEAQ. CDR3 region: CASTRGGKGNQPQHF. For the CDR3, the DNA is TGTGCCAGCACCCGGGGGGGGAAAGGCAATCAGCCCCAGCATTTT.

This clone was observed once. The V and J genes are TRBV19 and TRBJ2-1; D unclear. This CDR3 spans 14 amino acids. The germline V gene has CDR1 LNHDA and CDR2 SQIVND (reference sequence). V was trimmed by 6 bases and J by 0 bases, leaving 9 bases between them. The chain's CDR3 is CASRKSSSYNEQFF. DNA for the CDR3: TGTGCCAGTAGGAAGTCTAGCTCCTACAATGAGCAGTTCTTC.

The chain uses TRBV2 and TRBJ1-5, with TRBD1 matching 9 bases. This CDR3 has 17 residues. After removal of 3 bases from V and 2 bases from J, the junction contained 8 bases not matched to a gene. The germline V gene encodes CDR1 SNHLY and CDR2 FYNNEI. The CDR3 loop reads CASSDWKQGAGNQPQHF. The CDR3 region has the DNA TGTGCCAGCAGTGACTGGAAACAGGGGGCCGGCAATCAGCCCCAGCATTTT. Looking up the rest from reference TRBV2 and TRBJ1-5 gives the full variable domain: EPEVTQTPSHQVTQMGQEVILRCVPISNHLYFYWYRQILGQKVEFLVSFYNNEISEKSEIFDDQFSVERPDGSNFTLKIRSTKLEDSAMYFCASSDWKQGAGNQPQHFGDGTRLSIL.

This clone was picked up a small number of times. The rearrangement links TRBV11-3 to TRBJ1-6; D not certain. Between the trimmed V and J ends, which lost 1 base and 13 bases, there was a span of 14 bases. The germline V gene has CDR1 SGHNT and CDR2 YENEEA. The length of the CDR3 is 14 residues. CDR3 nucleotide sequence: TGTGCCAGCAGCTTAGGGCCGGGGTCCGCGCCCCTCCACTTT. Its protein product is CASSLGPGSAPLHF.

This clone was counted a single time. CDR3 nucleotides: TGTGCCAGCAGTTCGATGAGGGGACTCGAGCAGTACTTC. Protein product: CASSSMRGLEQYF. The V and J genes are TRBV27 and TRBJ2-7; tentative D call: TRBD2 (6 bases). This CDR3 has 13 amino acids. Germline CDR1 and CDR2: MNHEY and SMNVEV (reference sequence). Trimming took 4 bases from V and 6 from J, leaving 13 bases between them.

V is TRBV5-4 and J is TRBJ1-1, with TRBD1 matching over 9 bases. CDR1 is SGHNT and CDR2 is YYREEE in the germline V gene (reference sequence). With V trimmed by 2 bases and J by 1 base, 6 bases remained unmatched. The CDR3 is 16 residues long. The CDR3 DNA sequence: TGTGCCAGCAGCTTCGGTACAGGGGGCTCGAACACTGAAGCTTTCTTT. Protein sequence: CASSFGTGGSNTEAFF. Based on the CDR3 plus reference TRBV5-4 and TRBJ1-1, the full variable domain is ETGVTQSPTHLIKTRGQQVTLRCSSQSGHNTVSWYQQALGQGPQFIFQYYREEENGRGNFPPRFSGLQFPNYSSELNVNALELDDSALYLCASSFGTGGSNTEAFFGQGTRLTVV.

CDR3 residues: CASSLEILEPEAQYF. CDR3 nucleotides: TGTGCCAGCAGCTTGGAGATTCTGGAGCCCGAAGCCCAGTACTTC. The chain recombines TRBV5-5 with TRBJ2-5; no definite D call. The CDR3 has 15 residues. Trimming took off 0 bases at V and 9 bases at J, with 18 bases between the two ends. Germline values: CDR1 SGHKS, CDR2 YYEKEE (reference sequence).

The genes are TRBV10-3 and TRBJ2-7, with a possible D match to TRBD1 (5 bases). The CDR3 runs 13 residues. The V end lost 7 bases, the J end lost 0 bases, and 10 bases lay between the germline ends. The germline V gene encodes CDR1 ENHRY and CDR2 SYGVKD. For the CDR3, the DNA is TGTGCCATCAAAGGGGCGATCTCCTACGAGCAGTACTTC. It codes for CAIKGAISYEQYF.

V and J are TRBV7-8 and TRBJ2-3, with TRBD2 identical over 7 bases. Losses at the gene ends were 5 bases for V and 6 bases for J; bases not matched to a gene: 11. CDR1 SGHVS and CDR2 FQNEAQ come from the germline V gene. The CDR3 has 15 residues. CDR3 loop: CASSPGGTLLDTQYF. The CDR3 DNA reads as TGTGCCAGCAGCCCCGGGGGGACTCTACTGGATACGCAGTATTTT.

V is TRBV29-1 and J is TRBJ1-1; a possible D gene is TRBD1 (6 bases). CDR1 is SQVTM and CDR2 is ANQGSEA in the germline V gene. V was clipped by 4 bases and J by 0 bases, with 15 bases between them. The CDR3 covers 15 residues. For the CDR3, the DNA is TGCAGCGTTGCTCCGAGGGGGGGTGTGAACACTGAAGCTTTCTTT. Translating it yields CSVAPRGGVNTEAFF. Combining the CDR3 with reference TRBV29-1 and TRBJ1-1 gives the whole variable domain SAVISQKPSRDICQRGTSLTIQCQVDSQVTMMFWYRQQPGQSLTLIATANQGSEATYESGFVIDKFPISRPNLTFSTLTVSNMSPEDSSIYLCSVAPRGGVNTEAFFGQGTRLTVV.

This clone is a singleton in its sample. J is TRBJ2-1 and V is TRBV11-3; D remains ambiguous. With 3 bases removed from V and 1 base from J, the gap between germline ends came to 13 bases. The CDR3 totals 16 residues. From germline, CDR1 is SGHNT and CDR2 YENEEA. This CDR3 reads CASSFLTTDSYNEQFF. DNA for the CDR3: TGTGCCAGCAGCTTCCTAACGACTGATTCCTACAATGAGCAGTTCTTC.